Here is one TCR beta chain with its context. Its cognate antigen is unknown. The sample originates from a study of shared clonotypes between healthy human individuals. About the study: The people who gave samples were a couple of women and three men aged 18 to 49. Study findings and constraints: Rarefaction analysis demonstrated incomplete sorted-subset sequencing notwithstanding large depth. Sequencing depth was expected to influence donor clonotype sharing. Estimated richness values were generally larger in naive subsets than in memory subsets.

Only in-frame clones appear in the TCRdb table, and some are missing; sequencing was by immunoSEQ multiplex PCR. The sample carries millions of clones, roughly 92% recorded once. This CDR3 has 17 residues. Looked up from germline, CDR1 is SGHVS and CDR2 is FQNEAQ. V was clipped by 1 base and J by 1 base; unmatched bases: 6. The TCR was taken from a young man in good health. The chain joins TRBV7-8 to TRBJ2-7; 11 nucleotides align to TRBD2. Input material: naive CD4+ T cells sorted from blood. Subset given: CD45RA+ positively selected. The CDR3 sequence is CASSLGLAGTISYEQYF. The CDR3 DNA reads TGTGCCAGCAGCTTAGGACTAGCGGGAACGATTTCCTACGAGCAGTACTTC.